The 27 T cell receptor beta chains in this list originate from one sample, sequenced in a study of blood T cell repertoires in COVID-19. Produced via immunoSEQ multiplex PCR; TCRdb's table is partial and in-frame only. Among over 150,000 clones listed, about 90% were seen once. Sequenced sample: peripheral blood. The source of these receptors is a man between 50 and 59 years old with acute or convalescent COVID-19.

The rearrangement links TRBV19 to TRBJ1-2; D is perhaps TRBD1 (5 bases). The CDR3 runs to 12 residues. From germline, CDR1 is LNHDA and CDR2 SQIVND (reference sequence). Trimming left V 5 bases short and J 11 bases short, with 15 bases between. CDR3 DNA: TGTGCCAGTAGTGCAGGGCCGTCCGGGTACACCTTC. Protein: CASSAGPSGYTF.

V gene TRBV28 combines with J gene TRBJ2-3, with TRBD2 matching 11 bases. The V and J ends lost 3 bases and 8 bases, in that order; junction bases with no gene match: 4. The CDR3 loop spans 14 amino acids. Germline CDR1 MDHEN, CDR2 SYDVKM. The CDR3: CASSLILAGVTQYF. The DNA for the CDR3 is TGTGCCAGCAGTTTGATACTAGCGGGGGTTACGCAGTATTTT.

V gene TRBV9 combines with J gene TRBJ1-3; D remains ambiguous. The CDR3 consists of 15 residues. V lost 3 bases to trimming and J lost 1 base, with 11 bases between them. CDR1 is SGDLS and CDR2 is YYNGEE in the germline V gene. The CDR3 here is CASSASPYSGNTIYF. DNA for the CDR3: TGTGCCAGCAGCGCTTCCCCGTATTCTGGAAACACCATATATTTT.

This chain uses TRBV7-3 with TRBJ2-1; TRBD2 matches at 9 bases. Trimming removed 7 bases from V and 4 bases from J; junction bases left unmatched: 8. In germline, CDR1 is SGHTA, CDR2 FQGTGA. The CDR3 extends over 15 amino acids. In nucleotides, the CDR3 is TGTGCCAGCACCATTAGCGGGGGCCCTTACAATGAGCAGTTCTTC. Its protein product is CASTISGGPYNEQFF.

The rearrangement joins TRBV21-1 to TRBJ1-5; the table's D call, TRBD1, was not checked against the DNA. TRBV21-1 is a pseudogene locus. This CDR3 is built from 14 residues. The CDR3 DNA reads TGTGCCAGCAGCAAGGTCCAGGGGGGTCAGCCCCAGCATTTT. It translates to CASSKVQGGQPQHF.

The rearrangement joins TRBV7-2 to TRBJ2-1; 7 positions agree with TRBD2. Germline CDR1 reads SGHTA; CDR2 reads FQGNSA. Trimming cost V 0 bases and J 6 bases; bases outside gene matches: 5. The CDR3 spans 15 residues. The CDR3 DNA reads TGTGCCAGCAGCTTAGCGCGGGGGTTTGTCAATGAGCAGTTCTTC. This encodes CASSLARGFVNEQFF. The entire variable domain, with the rest obtained from reference TRBV7-2 and TRBJ2-1, is as follows: GAGVSQSPSNKVTEKGKDVELRCDPISGHTALYWYRQSLGQGLEFLIYFQGNSAPDKSGLPSDRFSAERTGGSVSTLTIQRTQQEDSAVYLCASSLARGFVNEQFFGPGTRLTVL.

The chain employs TRBV27 and TRBJ2-2; TRBD1 might be the D (6 bases). Germline V gene sequence: CDR1 MNHEY, CDR2 SMNVEV (reference sequence). The CDR3 is 16 residues long. V lost 3 bases and J 1 base, leaving 12 bases between the germline ends. The CDR3 loop is CASSLGRGRNTGELFF. The CDR3 DNA reads TGTGCCAGCAGTTTGGGCAGGGGTAGGAACACCGGGGAGCTGTTTTTT.

The rearrangement links TRBV27 to TRBJ2-7, with 7 positions matching TRBD1. Trimming removed 6 bases from V and 2 bases from J; junction bases left unmatched: 10. CDR3 length: 15 amino acids. CDR1 is MNHEY and CDR2 is SMNVEV in the germline V gene (reference sequence). The CDR3 region has the DNA TGTGCCAGCAGCCAAAGTTCACAGGGGCCCTACGAGCAGTACTTC. It is translated as CASSQSSQGPYEQYF.

The chain carries TRBV28 and TRBJ2-5; tentatively, D is TRBD1 (5 bases). The CDR3 has 13 amino acids. The V end was cut by 2 bases, the J end by 5 bases, with 9 bases between. CDR1 is MDHEN, CDR2 SYDVKM, per germline. The CDR3 nucleotides are TGTGCCAGCAGTTTAGGGCAGGGCGAGACCCAGTACTTC. Its protein is CASSLGQGETQYF. The whole variable domain, filled in from reference TRBV28 and TRBJ2-5, reads DVKVTQSSRYLVKRTGEKVFLECVQDMDHENMFWYRQDPGLGLRLIYFSYDVKMKEKGDIPEGYSVSREKKERFSLILESASTNQTSMYLCASSLGQGETQYFGPGTRLLVL.

The chain has TRBV6-4 and TRBJ2-2; 9 bases are shared with TRBD1. Germline CDR1 reads MRHNA; CDR2 reads SNTAGT. J was trimmed by 7 bases and V by 3 bases; bases with no gene match: 6. The CDR3 runs to 15 residues. The CDR3 sequence is CASSENTGGFGELFF. As DNA, the CDR3 is TGTGCCAGCAGTGAAAACACAGGGGGCTTCGGGGAGCTGTTTTTT.

This chain connects TRBV19 to TRBJ2-7; 7 bases agree with TRBD1. The CDR3 sequence is 14 residues long. After removal of 9 bases from V and 2 bases from J, the junction contained 10 bases not matched to a gene. Germline assignment: CDR1 LNHDA and CDR2 SQIVND (reference sequence). The CDR3 loop is CASSRQGNTYEQYF. The CDR3 bases are TGTGCCAGCAGCAGACAGGGTAACACCTACGAGCAGTACTTC.

The genes are TRBV6-1 and TRBJ2-1, with TRBD1 as a possible D gene (5 bases). Trimming shortened V by 2 bases and J by 4 bases, and 9 bases separated the two germline ends. Germline V gene sequence: CDR1 MNHNS, CDR2 SASEGT. CDR3 length: 14 amino acids. As DNA, the CDR3 is TGTGCCAGCAGTGAACTACAGGTATACAATGAGCAGTTCTTC. It codes for CASSELQVYNEQFF.

The gene calls are TRBV27 and TRBJ1-6, with D tentatively TRBD1 (6 bases). Germline CDR1 reads MNHEY; CDR2 reads SMNVEV (reference sequence). The CDR3 extends over 13 amino acids. Deletions cut 9 bases from V and 8 bases from J, with 14 bases between. The CDR3, as DNA: TGTGCCAGTGGCGCAGGGGTGGATTCACCCCTCCACTTT. It codes for CASGAGVDSPLHF.

This clone turned up a few times. The rearrangement joins TRBV28 to TRBJ1-2; 9 bases line up with TRBD1. The germline V gene encodes CDR1 MDHEN and CDR2 SYDVKM. J lost 3 bases, V lost 2 bases, and 4 bases had no gene match. The CDR3 length is 15 residues. CDR3 amino acids: CASSLPQGADYGYTF. CDR3 sequence (DNA): TGTGCCAGCAGTTTACCACAGGGGGCTGACTATGGCTACACCTTC.

The V and J genes are TRBV18 and TRBJ1-6; D is ambiguous. Germline V gives CDR1 KGHSH, CDR2 LQKENI. The CDR3 extends over 15 amino acids. V was clipped by 2 bases and J by 7 bases, with 12 bases between them. The CDR3 nucleotides are TGTGCCAGCTCACCAACTCCCCCCCGCAATTCACCCCTCCACTTT. Translating gives CASSPTPPRNSPLHF. Supplemented by reference TRBV18 and TRBJ1-6, the full variable domain reads NAGVMQNPRHLVRRRGQEARLRCSPMKGHSHVYWYRQLPEEGLKFMVYLQKENIIDESGMPKERFSAEFPKEGPSILRIQQVVRGDSAAYFCASSPTPPRNSPLHFGNGTRLTVT.

The V and J genes are TRBV7-3 and TRBJ2-1; no clear D. There are 15 residues in the CDR3. The germline CDR1 and CDR2 sequences are SGHTA and FQGTGA. Between the trimmed V and J ends, which lost 2 bases and 4 bases, there was a span of 12 bases. The CDR3 nucleotides read TGTGCCAGCAGCTTAGTGGCAGGATTGTACAATGAGCAGTTCTTC. Its protein product is CASSLVAGLYNEQFF. Variable domain in full (rest from reference TRBV7-3 and TRBJ2-1): GAGVSQTPSNKVTEKGKYVELRCDPISGHTALYWYRQSLGQGPEFLIYFQGTGAADDSGLPNDRFFAVRPEGSVSTLKIQRTERGDSAVYLCASSLVAGLYNEQFFGPGTRLTVL.

This chain connects TRBV4-1 to TRBJ1-6, with a tentative D call TRBD1 (6 bases). The CDR3 spans 15 residues. Trimming removed 1 base from V and 8 bases from J, with 12 bases in between. Germline CDR1 reads MGHRA; CDR2 reads YSYEKL. The CDR3 sequence: CASSQAQGTYSPLHF. Here the CDR3 DNA reads TGCGCCAGCAGCCAAGCACAGGGAACCTATTCACCCCTCCACTTT.

The V gene is TRBV10-3, the J gene TRBJ2-2; 7 bases are shared with TRBD1. The J segment lost 1 base and the V segment lost 5 bases, leaving 7 bases of the junction unmatched. The CDR3 is 16 amino acids. CDR1 is ENHRY and CDR2 is SYGVKD in the germline V gene. CDR3 sequence (DNA): TGTGCCATCAGTCCCGGACAGGAATTGAACACCGGGGAGCTGTTTTTT. This sequence encodes CAISPGQELNTGELFF.

The rearrangement uses TRBV27 and TRBJ2-2, with D maybe TRBD2 (5 bases). Germline V gives CDR1 MNHEY, CDR2 SMNVEV (reference sequence). The CDR3 consists of 15 residues. The V and J ends lost 6 bases and 4 bases respectively, with 15 bases between them. CDR3 DNA: TGTGCCAGCAGCCCCAGAGGGCTCTCCACCGGGGAGCTGTTTTTT. This gives the protein CASSPRGLSTGELFF.

V is TRBV5-8 and J is TRBJ1-3; tentative D call: TRBD1 (5 bases). The germline V gene encodes CDR1 SGHTS and CDR2 YDEGEE. V was clipped by 4 bases and J by 3 bases, with 17 bases between them. CDR3 length: 16 residues. The CDR3 coding sequence is TGTGCCAGCAGCGTGGACCTCTGGGGCTATGGAAACACCATATATTTT. Its translation: CASSVDLWGYGNTIYF.

V gene TRBV30 combines with J gene TRBJ1-1, with D possibly being TRBD1 (5 bases). V lost 8 bases, J lost 0 bases, and 19 bases lay in between. The germline gives CDR1 GTSNPN, CDR2 SVGIG (reference sequence). This CDR3 contains 15 residues. The CDR3 reads CAGGRGFSMNTEAFF. CDR3 DNA: TGTGCCGGGGGGAGAGGGTTTTCCATGAACACTGAAGCTTTCTTT.

The rearrangement links TRBV7-9 to TRBJ2-7; D perhaps matches TRBD2 (5 bases). The CDR3 is 14 residues long. V lost 2 bases, J lost 2 bases, and 10 bases lay in between. Germline values: CDR1 SEHNR, CDR2 FQNEAQ (reference sequence). This chain's CDR3 is CASSLMETTYEQYF. The CDR3 DNA is TGTGCCAGCAGCTTAATGGAGACTACCTACGAGCAGTACTTC.

The rearrangement links TRBV2 to TRBJ1-5; TRBD1 is a possible D gene (5 bases). The germline V gene has CDR1 SNHLY and CDR2 FYNNEI. Between the trimmed V and J ends, which lost 7 bases and 0 bases, there was a span of 7 bases. The CDR3 is 13 residues long. The CDR3 reads CASTRDSNQPQHF. CDR3 bases: TGTGCCAGCACCAGGGATAGCAATCAGCCCCAGCATTTT.

The genes are TRBV18 and TRBJ2-3; 9 nucleotides line up with TRBD1. The CDR3 contains 16 residues. Germline values: CDR1 KGHSH, CDR2 LQKENI. The ends lost 3 bases at V and 3 bases at J; junction bases unmatched: 7. CDR3 DNA sequence: TGTGCCAGCTCACCGATGGACAGGGGTGGAACAGATACGCAGTATTTT. Its translation: CASSPMDRGGTDTQYF.

Only a few counts were recorded for this clone. The chain joins TRBV19 to TRBJ2-3, with a tentative D call TRBD1 (5 bases). Germline CDR1 and CDR2: LNHDA and SQIVND (reference sequence). This CDR3 contains 16 residues. V shed 4 bases and J shed 1 base, with 15 bases lying between them. The CDR3 region has the DNA TGTGCCAGTAGTACGGCATGGGGCTTCGGCACAGATACGCAGTATTTT. This encodes CASSTAWGFGTDTQYF. Based on the CDR3 plus reference TRBV19 and TRBJ2-3, the full variable domain is DGGITQSPKYLFRKEGQNVTLSCEQNLNHDAMYWYRQDPGQGLRLIYYSQIVNDFQKGDIAEGYSVSREKKESFPLTVTSAQKNPTAFYLCASSTAWGFGTDTQYFGPGTRLTVL.

The rearrangement joins TRBV3-1 (or the pseudogene TRBV3-2) to TRBJ2-7; 9 bases fit TRBD2. CDR1 is LGHDT, CDR2 YNNKEL, per germline (reference sequence). There are 16 residues in the CDR3. Trimming at V came to 1 base and at J to 7 bases, leaving 11 bases not matched to a gene. The CDR3 is CASSQGSTSGSIEQYF. In nucleotides, the CDR3 is TGTGCCAGCAGCCAAGGGTCGACTAGCGGAAGCATAGAGCAGTACTTC.

V is TRBV4-1 and J is TRBJ2-1, with 9 bases that match TRBD2. V shed 0 bases and J 8 bases; nucleotides not matched to a gene: 8. The CDR3 runs 16 residues. Germline CDR1 is MGHRA and CDR2 is YSYEKL. The CDR3 DNA reads as TGCGCCAGCAGCCAAGATCCGGGACTAGCTTTCTATGAGCAGTTCTTC. Translation gives CASSQDPGLAFYEQFF.